These 3 T cell receptor beta chains were sequenced from one sample in a study of T-cell reconstitution after alpha-beta-depleted transplantation in children. Preparation of the TCRbeta library involved a method that used unique molecular identifiers. TCRdb used MiXCR to reprocess the PCR reads, holding one entry per CDR3 protein. This table holds over 200,000 distinct CDR3 sequences, more than 15% found once. This specimen consisted of PBMCs, mostly from graft donor cells, obtained 360 days after TCRalphabeta/CD19-depleted stem cell transplant. The receptors come from a male patient aged 2 to 10 who had a stem cell transplant for acute lymphoblastic leukemia, so the T cells may come from the graft donor.

The rearrangement joins TRBV5-5 to TRBJ1-1, with D unresolved. Germline V CDR1 and CDR2: SGHKS, YYEKEE (reference sequence). Trimming cost V 0 bases and J 5 bases, with 11 bases left between them. The CDR3 spans 14 residues. CDR3 residues: CASSLGQVITEAFF. In DNA form, the CDR3 reads TGTGCCAGCAGCTTGGGTCAGGTAATTACTGAAGCTTTCTTT.

This clonotype was seen a handful of times. This sequence joins TRBV19 and TRBJ2-6, with D unclear. Trimming removed 2 bases from V and 2 bases from J, with 10 bases in between. Germline CDR1 is LNHDA and CDR2 is SQIVND (reference sequence). The CDR3 is made up of 16 amino acids. The CDR3 DNA follows: TGTGCCAGTAGTATACGAAGGGTGGCTGGGGCCAACGTCCTGACTTTC. Residues: CASSIRRVAGANVLTF.

This clonotype has just a few counts. The rearrangement joins TRBV7-9 to TRBJ2-1; TRBD2 aligns across 9 bases. Trimming cost V 3 bases and J 9 bases; bases outside gene matches: 6. CDR3 length: 14 residues. Germline CDR1 reads SEHNR; CDR2 reads FQNEAQ (reference sequence). The CDR3 DNA sequence: TGTGCCAGCAGCTTGCCGCTAGCGGGATCTGAGCAGTTCTTC. Encoded protein: CASSLPLAGSEQFF.